This T cell receptor beta chain was obtained from a study of cytomegalovirus exposure and HLA in healthy donors. Study conclusions and caveats: Later analysis suggested most CMV-associated TCR beta chains were HLA-restricted. It has been reported that TCR beta sequences accurately predicted the HLA-A and HLA-B alleles of most subjects. Later, an analysis found that common viral pathogens appeared to be linked with several of the most significant clusters. Presence/absence analyses rested on an assumption that sequencing depth was roughly uniform across donors.

As concerns this clone: Antigen: not known.

This CDR3 region has 15 residues. V was pared by 0 bases and J by 8 bases, with 16 bases between. Germline V gene data show CDR1 as MNHNS and CDR2 as SASEGT. Primers for the PCR totalled 60 Vbeta and 13 Jbeta. TCRdb keeps only in-frame clones here, not all; method: immunoSEQ multiplex PCR. The sample lists about 160,000 clones, approximately 70% seen once, with 7.1% in the top ten. Sequenced input: PBMCs. This chain connects TRBV6-1 to TRBJ1-2; D unresolved. This TCR derives from a man aged 40-49 years in good health and CMV-seropositive. Here the CDR3 DNA reads TGTGCCAGCAGTGAAGCGTCTCGAGGGTATGGCGGCTACACCTTC. Residues: CASSEASRGYGGYTF.